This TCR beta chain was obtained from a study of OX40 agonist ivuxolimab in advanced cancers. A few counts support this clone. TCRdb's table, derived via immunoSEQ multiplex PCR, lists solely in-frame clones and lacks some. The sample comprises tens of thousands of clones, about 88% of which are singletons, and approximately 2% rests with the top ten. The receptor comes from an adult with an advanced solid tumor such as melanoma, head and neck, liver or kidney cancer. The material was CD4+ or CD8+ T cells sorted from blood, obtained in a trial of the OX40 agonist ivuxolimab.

CDR3 amino acids: CSVLTGVNYGYTF. The CDR3 bases are TGCAGCGTTTTGACAGGGGTTAACTATGGCTACACCTTC. The rearrangement uses TRBV29-1 and TRBJ1-2, with 8 bases that match TRBD1. The germline CDR1 and CDR2 sequences are SQVTM and ANQGSEA. The CDR3 has 13 amino acids. The V segment lost 5 bases and the J segment 1 base; nucleotides outside the gene matches: 3. Drawing the rest from reference TRBV29-1 and TRBJ1-2, the complete variable domain is SAVISQKPSRDICQRGTSLTIQCQVDSQVTMMFWYRQQPGQSLTLIATANQGSEATYESGFVIDKFPISRPNLTFSTLTVSNMSPEDSSIYLCSVLTGVNYGYTFGSGTRLTVV.